This T cell receptor (beta chain) was captured by sequencing in a study of T-cell reconstitution after alpha-beta-depleted transplantation in children. This clonotype was seen more than once but under ten times. As it was prepared, the TCRbeta library received unique molecular identifiers. TCRdb reanalysed the PCR reads using MiXCR and keeps one entry per CDR3 protein. Here the sample spans about 120,000 distinct CDR3 sequences, approximately 10% being singletons. This CDR3 spans 15 amino acids. Germline V gene lookup returns CDR1 GTSNPN and CDR2 SVGIG (reference sequence). V was cut by 0 bases and J by 1 base, with 12 bases left in between.

The TCR was taken from a human donor who donated a stem cell graft to a child with acute lymphoblastic leukemia. The V and J genes are TRBV30 and TRBJ1-2; D unclear. This sample comprised PBMCs from the stem cell graft donor, obtained from the stem cell graft. CDR3 in amino acids: CAWSVQLRFNYGYTF. As DNA, the CDR3 is TGTGCCTGGAGTGTACAGCTCCGCTTTAACTATGGCTACACCTTC.